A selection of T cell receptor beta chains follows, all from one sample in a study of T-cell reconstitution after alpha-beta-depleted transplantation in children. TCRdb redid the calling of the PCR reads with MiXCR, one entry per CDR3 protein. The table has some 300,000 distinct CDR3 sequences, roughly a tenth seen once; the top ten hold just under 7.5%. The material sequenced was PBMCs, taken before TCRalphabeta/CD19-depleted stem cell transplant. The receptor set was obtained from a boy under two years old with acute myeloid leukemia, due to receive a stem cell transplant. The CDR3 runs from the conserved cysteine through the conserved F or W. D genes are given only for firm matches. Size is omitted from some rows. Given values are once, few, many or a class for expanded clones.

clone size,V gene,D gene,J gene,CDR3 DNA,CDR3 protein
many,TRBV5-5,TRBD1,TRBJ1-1,TGTGCCAGCAGCGCCTGGACAGGGTGGAACACTGAAGCTTTCTTT,CASSAWTGWNTEAFF
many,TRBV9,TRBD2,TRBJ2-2,TGTGCCAGCAGCGCTAGCGGGGGGGCTTCCACCGGGGAGCTGTTTTTT,CASSASGGASTGELFF
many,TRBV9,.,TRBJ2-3,TGTGCCAGCAGCGTAGCCCTGACTAGCACAGATACGCAGTATTTT,CASSVALTSTDTQYF
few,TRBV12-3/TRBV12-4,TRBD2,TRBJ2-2,TGTGCCAGCAGTTCCCCTCCTAGCGGGGGGGCCGGGGAGCTGTTTTTT,CASSSPPSGGAGELFF
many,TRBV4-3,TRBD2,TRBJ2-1,TGCGCCAGCAGCCAAGTGGCGGGAGACTACAATGAGCAGTTCTTC,CASSQVAGDYNEQFF
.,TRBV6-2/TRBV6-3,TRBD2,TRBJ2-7,TGTGCCAGCAGTCCTCTAGCGGGAGGTAGCTCCTACGAGCAGTACTTC,CASSPLAGGSSYEQYF
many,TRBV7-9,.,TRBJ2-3,TGTGCCAGCAGCTTAGCGCAAGATAGCCGGGAAAAGAATACGCAGTATTTT,CASSLAQDSREKNTQYF
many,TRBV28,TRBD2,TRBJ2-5,TGTGCCAGCAGCGAGCGGGACCGGACCCAGTACTTC,CASSERDRTQYF
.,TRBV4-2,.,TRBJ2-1,TGTGCCAGCAGCCTGGGACGGAGGACTTACAATGAGCAGTTCTTC,CASSLGRRTYNEQFF
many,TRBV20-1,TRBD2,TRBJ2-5,TGCAGTGCTAGAGCCCTACTAGCGGGAGAGACCCAGTACTTC,CSARALLAGETQYF
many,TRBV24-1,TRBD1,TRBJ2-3,TGTGCCACCAGTGGCAACGGGACAGGGGGCCGAGATACGCAGTATTTT,CATSGNGTGGRDTQYF
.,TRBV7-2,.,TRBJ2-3,TGTGCCAGCAGCTTAGTCAGGGCCACAGATACGCAGTATTTT,CASSLVRATDTQYF
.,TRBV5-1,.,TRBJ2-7,TGCGCCAGCAGCTTGGTTCGGGGGCTCTACGAGCAGTACTTC,CASSLVRGLYEQYF
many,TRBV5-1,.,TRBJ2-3,TGCGCCAGCAGCTTGGATCCAGATACGCAGTATTTT,CASSLDPDTQYF
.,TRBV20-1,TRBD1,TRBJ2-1,TGCAGTGCTAGACGGGACAGGGTCAATGAGCAGTTCTTC,CSARRDRVNEQFF
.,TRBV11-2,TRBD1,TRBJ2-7,TGTGCCAGCAGCTTGGGGACAGCTCGCACCTACGAGCAGTACTTC,CASSLGTARTYEQYF
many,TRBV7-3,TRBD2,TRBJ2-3,TGTGCCAGCAGGGACGGGAGGGGCACAGATACGCAGTATTTT,CASRDGRGTDTQYF
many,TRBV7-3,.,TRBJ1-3,TGTGCCAGCAGCCAAAAGGAGGCCTGCTCTGGAAACACCATATATTTT,CASSQKEACSGNTIYF
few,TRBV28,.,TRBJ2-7,TGTGCCAGCAGTTTCGTCAACTACGAGCAGTACTTC,CASSFVNYEQYF